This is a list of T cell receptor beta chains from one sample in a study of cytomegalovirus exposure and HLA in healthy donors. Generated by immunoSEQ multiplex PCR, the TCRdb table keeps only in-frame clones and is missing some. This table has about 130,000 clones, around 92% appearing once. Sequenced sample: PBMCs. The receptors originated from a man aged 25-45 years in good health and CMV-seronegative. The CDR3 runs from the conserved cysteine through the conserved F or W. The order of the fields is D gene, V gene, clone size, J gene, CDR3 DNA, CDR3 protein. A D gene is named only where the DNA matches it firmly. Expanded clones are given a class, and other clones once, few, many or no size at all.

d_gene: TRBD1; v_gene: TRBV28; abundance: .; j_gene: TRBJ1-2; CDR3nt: TGTGCCAGCAGTTTAGGGGGGACAGGGGCGAGCTATGGCTACACCTTC; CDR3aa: CASSLGGTGASYGYTF
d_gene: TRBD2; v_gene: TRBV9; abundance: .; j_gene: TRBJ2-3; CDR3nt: TGTGCCAGCAGCGTCCTAAGTAGCGGGGTTAGCACAGATACGCAGTATTTT; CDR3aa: CASSVLSSGVSTDTQYF
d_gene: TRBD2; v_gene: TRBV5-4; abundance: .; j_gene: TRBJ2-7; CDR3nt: TGTGCCAGCAGCCCGGGGGGGTGGGGGAGAGGCTACGAGCAGTACTTC; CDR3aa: CASSPGGWGRGYEQYF
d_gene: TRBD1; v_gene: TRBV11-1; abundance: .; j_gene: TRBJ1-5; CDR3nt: TGTGCCAGCAGCTCGGGACAGGCGGGCCAGCCCCAGCATTTT; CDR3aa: CASSSGQAGQPQHF
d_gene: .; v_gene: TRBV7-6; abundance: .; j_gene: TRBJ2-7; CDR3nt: TGTGCCAGCAGCTCTAGACAGTCCTACGAGCAGTACTTC; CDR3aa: CASSSRQSYEQYF
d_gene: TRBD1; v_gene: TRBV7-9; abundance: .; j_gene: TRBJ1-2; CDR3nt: TGTGCCAGCAGCTTAGTGCAGGGGGCTACCTATGGCTACACCTTC; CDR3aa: CASSLVQGATYGYTF
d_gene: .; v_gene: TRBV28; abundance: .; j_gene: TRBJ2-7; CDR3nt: TGTGCCAGCAGAGACAAGGGGGTCTACGAGCAGTACTTC; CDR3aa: CASRDKGVYEQYF
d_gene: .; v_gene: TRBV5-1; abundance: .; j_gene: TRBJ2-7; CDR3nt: TGCGCCAGCAGCTTGGTGGTTAGCCCCTACGAGCAGTACTTC; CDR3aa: CASSLVVSPYEQYF
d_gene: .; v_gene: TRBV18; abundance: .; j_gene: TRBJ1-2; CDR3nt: TGTGCCAGCTCCCCCGACTATGGCTACACCTTC; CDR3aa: CASSPDYGYTF
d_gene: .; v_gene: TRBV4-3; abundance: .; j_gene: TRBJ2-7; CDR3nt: TGCGCCAGCAGCCAAGACAGGGCCTACGAGCAGTACTTC; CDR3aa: CASSQDRAYEQYF
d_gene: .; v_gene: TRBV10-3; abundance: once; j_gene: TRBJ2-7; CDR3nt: TGTGCCATCAGTGCGGGGGTGTCCTACGAGCAGTACTTC; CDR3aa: CAISAGVSYEQYF
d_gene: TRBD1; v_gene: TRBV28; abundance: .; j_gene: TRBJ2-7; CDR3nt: TGTGCCAGCAGTTTCGTACAGGGGGCTCTCGACGAGCAGTACTTC; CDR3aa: CASSFVQGALDEQYF
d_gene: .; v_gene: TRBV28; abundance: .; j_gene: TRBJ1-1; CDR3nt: TGTGCCAGCAGTCCCTTCCAGAAGATTTTGACTGAAGCTTTCTTT; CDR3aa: CASSPFQKILTEAFF
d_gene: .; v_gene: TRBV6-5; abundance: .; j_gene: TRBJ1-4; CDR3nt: TGTGCCAGCAGTTTAGGGAGGAGTAATGAAAAACTGTTTTTT; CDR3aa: CASSLGRSNEKLFF
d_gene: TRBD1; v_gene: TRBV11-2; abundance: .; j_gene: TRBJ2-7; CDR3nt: TGTGCCAGCAGCTTCAGGGGGCTCTACGAGCAGTACTTC; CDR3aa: CASSFRGLYEQYF
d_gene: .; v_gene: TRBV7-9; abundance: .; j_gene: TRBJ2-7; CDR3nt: TGTGCCAGCAGCCTGGACAGCGAGCAGTACTTC; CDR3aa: CASSLDSEQYF
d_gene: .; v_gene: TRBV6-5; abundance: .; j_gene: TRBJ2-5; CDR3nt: TGTGCCAGCAGCCAAAACAGGGAGACCCAGTACTTC; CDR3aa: CASSQNRETQYF
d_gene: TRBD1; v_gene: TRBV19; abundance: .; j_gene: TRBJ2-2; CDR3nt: TGTGCCAGTAGTATCCGGACAGGGCATACCGGGGAGCTGTTTTTT; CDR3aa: CASSIRTGHTGELFF
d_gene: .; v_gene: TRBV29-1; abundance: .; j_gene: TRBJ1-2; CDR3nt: TGCAGCGCCCCCGGGGCGGAGGGAAACTATGGCTACACCTTC; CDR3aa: CSAPGAEGNYGYTF
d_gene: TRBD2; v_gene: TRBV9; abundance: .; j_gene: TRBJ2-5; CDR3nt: TGTGCCAGCAGCGTCAGCGGGGGGTACCAAGAGACCCAGTACTTC; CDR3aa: CASSVSGGYQETQYF
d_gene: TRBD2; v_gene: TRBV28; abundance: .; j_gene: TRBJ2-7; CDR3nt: TGTGCCAGCAGGCGGGGGAGCACCTACGAGCAGTACTTC; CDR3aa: CASRRGSTYEQYF
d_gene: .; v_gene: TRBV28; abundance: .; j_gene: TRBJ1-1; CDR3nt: TGTGCCAGCCAGGGCACCGAAGCAACTGAAGCTTTCTTT; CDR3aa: CASQGTEATEAFF
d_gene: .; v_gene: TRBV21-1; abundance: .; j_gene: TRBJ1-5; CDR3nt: TGTGCCAGCAGCAACCCTACAGGGCATTACTATCAGCCCCAGCATTTT; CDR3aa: CASSNPTGHYYQPQHF
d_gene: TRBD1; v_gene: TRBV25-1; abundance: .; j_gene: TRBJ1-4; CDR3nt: TGTGCCAGCAGCCCCGGGACAGGGACTAATGAAAAACTGTTTTTT; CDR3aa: CASSPGTGTNEKLFF
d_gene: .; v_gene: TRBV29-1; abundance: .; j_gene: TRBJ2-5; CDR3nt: TGCAGCGTTGAGAGGGAGACCCAGTACTTC; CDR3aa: CSVERETQYF
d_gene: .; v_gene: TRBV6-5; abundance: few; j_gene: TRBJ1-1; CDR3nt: TGTGCCAGCAGTTACAGCTCTCAGGGAAACACTGAAGCTTTCTTT; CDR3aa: CASSYSSQGNTEAFF
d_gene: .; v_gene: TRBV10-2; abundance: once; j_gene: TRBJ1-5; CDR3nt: TGCGCCAGCAGTGAGTCTGGGAGGTATAGCAATCAGCCCCAGCATTTT; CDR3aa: CASSESGRYSNQPQHF
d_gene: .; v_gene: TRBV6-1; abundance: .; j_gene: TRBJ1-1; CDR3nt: TGTGCCAGCAGTGTTGGGCAGAAGAACACTGAAGCTTTCTTT; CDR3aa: CASSVGQKNTEAFF
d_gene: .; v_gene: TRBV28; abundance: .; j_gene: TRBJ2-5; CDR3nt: TGTGCCAGCAGTTCAACACCCCGGGAAGAGACCCAGTACTTC; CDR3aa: CASSSTPREETQYF
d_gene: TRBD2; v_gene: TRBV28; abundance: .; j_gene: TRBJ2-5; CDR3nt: TGTGCCAGCAATGTGGGAGGGGTGGGGGAGACCCAGTACTTC; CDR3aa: CASNVGGVGETQYF
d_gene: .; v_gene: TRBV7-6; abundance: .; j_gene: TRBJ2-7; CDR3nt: TGTGCCAGCAGCAATGGACGGGCGGGGAACACCTACGAGCAGTACTTC; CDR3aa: CASSNGRAGNTYEQYF
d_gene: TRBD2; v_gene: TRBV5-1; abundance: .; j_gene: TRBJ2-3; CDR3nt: TGCGCCAGCAGCCTTAGCGGGGGCCACCACTCAGATACGCAGTATTTT; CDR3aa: CASSLSGGHHSDTQYF
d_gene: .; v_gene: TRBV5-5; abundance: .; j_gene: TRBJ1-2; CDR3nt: TGTGCCAGCAGCCCCCGCGGGTACAGGGCTTATGGCTACACCTTC; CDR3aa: CASSPRGYRAYGYTF
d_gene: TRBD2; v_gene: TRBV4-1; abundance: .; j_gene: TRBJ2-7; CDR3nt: TGCGCCAGCAGCCAAAGGCGGGGGGAGCAGTACTTC; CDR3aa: CASSQRRGEQYF
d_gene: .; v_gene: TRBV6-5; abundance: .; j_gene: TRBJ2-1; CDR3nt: TGTGCCAGCAGTTCTGGAGGGAATGAGCAGTTCTTC; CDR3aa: CASSSGGNEQFF
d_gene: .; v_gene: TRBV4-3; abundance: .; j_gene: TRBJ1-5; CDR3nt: TGCGCCAGCAGCCAAGATACAGGTAGCAATCAGCCCCAGCATTTT; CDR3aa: CASSQDTGSNQPQHF
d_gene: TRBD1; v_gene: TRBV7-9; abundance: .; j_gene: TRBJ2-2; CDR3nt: TGTGCCAGCAGCTACGGACAGGGGAGGCGGGTGGAGGAGCTGTTTTTT; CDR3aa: CASSYGQGRRVEELFF